Each of the 10 T cell receptor beta chains below was sequenced from the same sample in a study of T cell responses to AZD1222 COVID-19 vaccine. Here immunoSEQ multiplex PCR was the method, and the copy in TCRdb shows in-frame clones only, minus some. The sample contains 65,000 to 90,000 clones, 85% to 90% of which appear only once. The source material was peripheral blood, sampled on day 0 of AZD1222 vaccination. All receptors come from an adult in good health.

The chain joins TRBV6-1 to TRBJ2-7; possibly TRBD1 for D (5 bases). This CDR3 comprises 14 residues. Trimming shortened V by 2 bases and J by 7 bases, and 15 bases separated the two germline ends. Per the germline V gene, CDR1 is MNHNS and CDR2 is SASEGT. The CDR3 sequence: CASSELWAGLEQYF. CDR3 in DNA: TGTGCCAGCAGTGAATTGTGGGCAGGGTTAGAGCAGTACTTC.

This rearrangement joins TRBV28 to TRBJ1-2, with TRBD1 identical over 10 bases. Germline loops: CDR1 MDHEN, CDR2 SYDVKM. The V and J ends lost 6 bases and 4 bases, in that order; junction bases with no gene match: 8. The CDR3 sequence is 15 residues long. The CDR3 region is CASSPDRGHGYGYTF. The CDR3 DNA is TGTGCCAGCAGCCCTGACAGGGGGCACGGCTATGGCTACACCTTC.

This chain connects TRBV27 to TRBJ2-7, with D possibly TRBD1 on 5 matching bases. Trimming cost V 3 bases and J 2 bases, with 8 bases left between them. From germline, CDR1 is MNHEY and CDR2 SMNVEV (reference sequence). The CDR3 contains 13 residues. CDR3 amino acids: CASSFKGTYEQYF. CDR3 DNA sequence: TGTGCCAGCAGTTTTAAGGGGACCTACGAGCAGTACTTC.

The CDR3 nucleotides are TGTGCCTGGACCTCCGGGGTAGTGGCGAAGCACACTGAAGCTTTCTTT. Encoded protein: CAWTSGVVAKHTEAFF. J is TRBJ1-1 and V is TRBV30; D call uncertain. This CDR3 comprises 16 residues. V was cut by 4 bases and J by 3 bases, with 21 bases left in between. The germline CDR1 and CDR2 sequences are GTSNPN and SVGIG (reference sequence).

V usage is TRBV9 and J usage is TRBJ1-3; TRBD1 is a possible D gene (5 bases). Germline CDR1 SGDLS, CDR2 YYNGEE. V lost 0 bases to trimming and J lost 0 bases, with 10 bases between them. This CDR3 comprises 16 residues. The CDR3 region has the DNA TGTGCCAGCAGCGTAGGGGGCAGCTCCTCTGGAAACACCATATATTTT. It is translated as CASSVGGSSSGNTIYF.

This clone is a singleton in its sample. This chain links TRBV6-1 with TRBJ2-1; tentatively, D is TRBD1 or TRBD2 (5 bases each). Germline CDR1 and CDR2: MNHNS and SASEGT. Trimming shortened V by 2 bases and J by 7 bases, and 24 bases separated the two germline ends. The CDR3 sequence is 18 residues long. In DNA form, the CDR3 reads TGTGCCAGCAGTGAAAGGGTCGGGGCTTCCCCCCCATGGAATGAGCAGTTCTTC. Protein: CASSERVGASPPWNEQFF.

This sequence joins TRBV21-1 and TRBJ1-5. TRBV21-1 constitutes a pseudogene. This CDR3 contains 14 residues. The CDR3 loop reads CASSKVALNQPQHF. Here the CDR3 DNA reads TGTGCCAGCAGCAAAGTAGCTTTAAATCAGCCCCAGCATTTT.

CDR3 coding DNA: TGTGCCAGCAGTTACGAAACAGGCCTCTTGCGGGGCTACACCTTC. It is translated as CASSYETGLLRGYTF. J is TRBJ1-2 and V is TRBV6-5, with D perhaps matching TRBD1 (5 bases). The V end was cut by 2 bases, the J end by 8 bases, with 18 bases between. The CDR3 contains 15 residues. Germline V lookup: CDR1 MNHEY, CDR2 SVGAGI.

The genes are TRBV30 and TRBJ1-4; D not resolved. V was pared by 0 bases and J by 5 bases, with 13 bases between. From germline, CDR1 is GTSNPN and CDR2 SVGIG (reference sequence). The CDR3 has 15 amino acids. The CDR3 region is CAWSVGLGGNEKLFF. The CDR3 bases are TGTGCCTGGAGTGTAGGTCTAGGAGGGAATGAAAAACTGTTTTTT.

V is TRBV5-1 and J is TRBJ2-3; no firm D call. V dropped 0 bases and J dropped 4 bases, with 9 bases sitting between them. The CDR3 covers 14 residues. Germline-derived CDR1 and CDR2 are SGHRS and YFSETQ. CDR3 nucleotide sequence: TGCGCCAGCAGCTTGGAGGGTGTCGCAGATACGCAGTATTTT. It is translated as CASSLEGVADTQYF. Combining the CDR3 with reference TRBV5-1 and TRBJ2-3 gives the whole variable domain KAGVTQTPRYLIKTRGQQVTLSCSPISGHRSVSWYQQTPGQGLQFLFEYFSETQRNKGNFPGRFSGRQFSNSRSEMNVSTLELGDSALYLCASSLEGVADTQYFGPGTRLTVL.